This T cell receptor beta chain was documented in a study of blood T cell repertoires in COVID-19. Study as a whole: T cells, B-cell-depleted T cells, or PBMCs supplied cDNA or gDNA.

Germline CDR1 and CDR2: MNHNY and SVGAGI (reference sequence). The CDR3 runs to 17 residues. V lost 5 bases to trimming and J lost 0 bases; unmatched junction nucleotides: 8. Original methodology: Amplification of reference gene primers was used by the study to estimate nucleated cell counts. The data were produced by immunoSEQ multiplex PCR, yet TCRdb's version contains in-frame clones alone and is incomplete. Clone size and V and J calls were adopted from that table, with D and trimming inferred from the DNA. The sample contains over 200,000 clones, just under 90% of which appear only once. The TCR comes from a man younger than 40 with COVID-19, enrolled during active disease. Sequencing was carried out using peripheral blood. The chain uses TRBV6-6 and TRBJ2-1; 9 positions agree with TRBD2. For the CDR3, the DNA is TGTGCCAGCAGTCCCGCCAGAGCGGGAGGCTCCTACAATGAGCAGTTCTTC. Residues: CASSPARAGGSYNEQFF.